In this sample, the clone carrying this TCR beta chain turned up a few times. What it binds is not known. This entry comes from a study of CD8 T cells in ankylosing spondylitis. A quantitative 5'-RACE method, one with molecular barcodes, was used to make TCR beta libraries. TCRdb re-analysed the 5' RACE reads in MiXCR, keeping a single row per CDR3 protein. Here the sample spans some 140,000 distinct CDR3 sequences, 7.5% to 9.5% being singletons. Trimming removed 3 bases at V and 0 bases at J, with 15 bases between. The germline V gene encodes CDR1 LGHNT and CDR2 FRNRAP. The CDR3 consists of 17 residues. Study-wide results and limits: What appeared characteristic of ankylosing spondylitis blood was a TCR beta motif of 7 or 8 highly homologous variants. Past studies reported some motif variants in reactive arthritis synovial fluid and blood.

This TCR came from a male donor with ankylosing spondylitis. Sequences were obtained from synovial fluid, either unsorted or a sorted T cell fraction (not recorded which). This sequence joins TRBV12-5 and TRBJ2-1; D perhaps matches TRBD2 (5 bases). CDR3 loop: CASGFNPGGLSYNEQFF. CDR3 DNA: TGTGCTAGTGGTTTCAACCCAGGAGGTCTCTCCTACAATGAGCAGTTCTTC.